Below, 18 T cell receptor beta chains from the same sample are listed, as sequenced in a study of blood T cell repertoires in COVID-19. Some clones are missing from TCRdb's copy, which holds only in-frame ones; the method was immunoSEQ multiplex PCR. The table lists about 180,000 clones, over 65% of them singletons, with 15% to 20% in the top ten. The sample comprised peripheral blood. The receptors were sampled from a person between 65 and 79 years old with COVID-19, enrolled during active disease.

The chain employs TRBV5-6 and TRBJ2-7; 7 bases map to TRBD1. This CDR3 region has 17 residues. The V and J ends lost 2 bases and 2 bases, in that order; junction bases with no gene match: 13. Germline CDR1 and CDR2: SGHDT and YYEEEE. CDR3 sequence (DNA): TGTGCCAGCAGCTTTCTTGGGTCTGGACAGGCCCCCTACGAGCAGTACTTC. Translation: CASSFLGSGQAPYEQYF.

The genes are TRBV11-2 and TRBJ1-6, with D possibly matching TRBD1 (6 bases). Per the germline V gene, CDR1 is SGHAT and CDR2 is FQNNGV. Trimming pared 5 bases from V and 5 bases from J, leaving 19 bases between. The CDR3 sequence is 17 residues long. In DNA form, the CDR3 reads TGTGCCAGCAGCCGCTGGGGGGGGCCAACTAATAATTCACCCCTCCACTTT. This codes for CASSRWGGPTNNSPLHF.

This CDR3 reads CASSRDLQETQYF. For the CDR3, the DNA is TGTGCCAGCAGTAGGGACTTACAAGAGACCCAGTACTTC. V is TRBV6-4 and J is TRBJ2-5; tentative D call: TRBD2 (6 bases). This CDR3 is 13 amino acids long. Germline V gives CDR1 MRHNA, CDR2 SNTAGT. V lost 5 bases and J 2 bases, leaving 9 bases between the germline ends.

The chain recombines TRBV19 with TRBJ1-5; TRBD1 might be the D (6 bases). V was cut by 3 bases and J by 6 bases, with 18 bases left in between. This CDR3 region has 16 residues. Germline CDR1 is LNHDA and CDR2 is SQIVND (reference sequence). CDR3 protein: CASSIALWGRGQPQHF. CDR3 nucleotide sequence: TGTGCCAGTAGTATCGCGTTGTGGGGGCGCGGTCAGCCCCAGCATTTT.

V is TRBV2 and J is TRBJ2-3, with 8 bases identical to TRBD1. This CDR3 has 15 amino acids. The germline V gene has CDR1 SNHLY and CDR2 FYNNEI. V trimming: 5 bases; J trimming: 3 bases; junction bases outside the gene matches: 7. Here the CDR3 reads CASSPTGGGTDTQYF. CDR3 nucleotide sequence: TGTGCCAGCAGTCCAACAGGGGGTGGTACAGATACGCAGTATTTT.

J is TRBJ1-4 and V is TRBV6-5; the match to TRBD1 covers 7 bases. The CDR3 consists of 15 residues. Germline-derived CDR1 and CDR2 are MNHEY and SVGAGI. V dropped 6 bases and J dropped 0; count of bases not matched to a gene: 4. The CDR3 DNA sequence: TGTGCCAGCAGCGACAGGGTTTCAACTAATGAAAAACTGTTTTTT. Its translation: CASSDRVSTNEKLFF.

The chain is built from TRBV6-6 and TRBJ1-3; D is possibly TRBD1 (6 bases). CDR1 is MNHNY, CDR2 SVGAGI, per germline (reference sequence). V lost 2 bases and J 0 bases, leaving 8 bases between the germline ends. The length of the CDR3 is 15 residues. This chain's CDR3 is CASSYTQGSGNTIYF. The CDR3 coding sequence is TGTGCCAGCAGTTACACACAGGGCTCTGGAAACACCATATATTTT.

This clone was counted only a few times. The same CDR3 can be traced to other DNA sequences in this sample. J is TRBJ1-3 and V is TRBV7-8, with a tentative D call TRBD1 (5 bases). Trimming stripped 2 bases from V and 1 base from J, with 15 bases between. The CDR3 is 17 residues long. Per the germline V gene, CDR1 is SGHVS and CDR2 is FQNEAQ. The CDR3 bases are TGTGCCAGCAGCTTATTGGGCCAGGGTGTATCTGGAAACACCATATATTTT. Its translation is CASSLLGQGVSGNTIYF.

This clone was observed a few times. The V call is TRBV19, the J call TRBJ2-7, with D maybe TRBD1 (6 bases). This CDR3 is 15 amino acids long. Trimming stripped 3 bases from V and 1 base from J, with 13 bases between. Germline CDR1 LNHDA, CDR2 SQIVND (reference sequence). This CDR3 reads CASSIRDTGSYEQYF. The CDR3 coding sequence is TGTGCCAGTAGTATCCGGGACACCGGTTCCTACGAGCAGTACTTC.

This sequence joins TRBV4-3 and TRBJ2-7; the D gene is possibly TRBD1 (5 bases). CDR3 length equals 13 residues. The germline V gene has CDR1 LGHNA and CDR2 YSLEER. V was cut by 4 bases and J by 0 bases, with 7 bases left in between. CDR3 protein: CASSPDSSYEQYF. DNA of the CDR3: TGCGCCAGCAGCCCCGACAGCTCCTACGAGCAGTACTTC.

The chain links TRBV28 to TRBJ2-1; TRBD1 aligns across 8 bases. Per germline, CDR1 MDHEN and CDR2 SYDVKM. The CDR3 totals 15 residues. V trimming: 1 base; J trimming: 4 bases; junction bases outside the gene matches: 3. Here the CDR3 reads CASSLSGTGYNEQFF. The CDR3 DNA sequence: TGTGCCAGCAGTTTATCGGGGACAGGATACAATGAGCAGTTCTTC.

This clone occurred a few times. CDR3 coding DNA: TGTGCCAGCAGCGTCGGAAGCGGGAGCCGTGATGAGCAGTTCTTC. The encoded protein is CASSVGSGSRDEQFF. The rearrangement joins TRBV9 to TRBJ2-1, with 8 positions matching TRBD2. CDR1 is SGDLS and CDR2 is YYNGEE in the germline V gene. J gave up 8 bases and V 2 bases, and 9 bases lay outside the gene matches. This CDR3 is 15 amino acids long.

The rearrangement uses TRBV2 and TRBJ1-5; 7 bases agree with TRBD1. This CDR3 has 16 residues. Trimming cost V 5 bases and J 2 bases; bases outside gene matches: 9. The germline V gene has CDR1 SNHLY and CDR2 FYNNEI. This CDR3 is CASSYLQGQGNQPQHF. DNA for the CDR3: TGTGCCAGCAGTTACTTACAGGGGCAGGGCAATCAGCCCCAGCATTTT.

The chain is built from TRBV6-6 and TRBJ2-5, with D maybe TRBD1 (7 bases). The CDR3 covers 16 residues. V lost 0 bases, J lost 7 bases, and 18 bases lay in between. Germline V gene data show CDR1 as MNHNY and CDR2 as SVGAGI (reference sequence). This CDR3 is CASSYSMDPRGVTQYF. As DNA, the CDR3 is TGTGCCAGCAGTTACTCGATGGACCCCAGGGGGGTGACCCAGTACTTC.

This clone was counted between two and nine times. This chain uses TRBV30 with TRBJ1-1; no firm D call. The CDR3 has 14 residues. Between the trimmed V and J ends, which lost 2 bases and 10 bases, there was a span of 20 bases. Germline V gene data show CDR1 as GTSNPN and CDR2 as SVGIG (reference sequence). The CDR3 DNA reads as TGTGCCTGGAGTAAGAGGAGGGTGGCCCCGGGAGCTTTCTTT. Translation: CAWSKRRVAPGAFF.

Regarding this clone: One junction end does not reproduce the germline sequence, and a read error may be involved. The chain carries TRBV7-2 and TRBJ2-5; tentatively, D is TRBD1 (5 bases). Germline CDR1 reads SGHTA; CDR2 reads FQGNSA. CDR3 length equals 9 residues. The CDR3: CASSTGWDF. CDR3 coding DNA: TGTGCCAGCAGCACAGGTTGGGACTTC.

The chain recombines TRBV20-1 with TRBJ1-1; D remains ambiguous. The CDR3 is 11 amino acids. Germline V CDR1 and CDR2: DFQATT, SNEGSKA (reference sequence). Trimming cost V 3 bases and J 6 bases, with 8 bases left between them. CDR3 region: CSASLGSEAFF. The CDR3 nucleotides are TGCAGTGCTAGTCTTGGCTCTGAAGCTTTCTTT.

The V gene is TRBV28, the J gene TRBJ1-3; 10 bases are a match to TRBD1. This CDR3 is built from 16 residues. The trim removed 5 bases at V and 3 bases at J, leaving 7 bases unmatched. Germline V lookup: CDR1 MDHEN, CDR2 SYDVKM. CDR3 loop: CASSRGTGAVGNTIYF. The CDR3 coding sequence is TGTGCCAGCAGTCGAGGGACAGGGGCGGTTGGAAACACCATATATTTT.